The rows below give T cell receptor beta chains drawn from one sample of a study of T-cell reconstitution after alpha-beta-depleted transplantation in children. Using its own MiXCR run on the PCR reads, TCRdb lists one record per CDR3 protein. The repertoire holds about a million distinct CDR3 sequences, with about 29% as singletons. This sample comprised PBMCs, mostly from graft donor cells, obtained 360 days after TCRalphabeta/CD19-depleted stem cell transplant. The source of these receptors is a boy in the first two years of life who had a stem cell transplant for SCID, so the T cells may come from the graft donor. Each CDR3 is given with its conserved first and last residue. A D gene is named only where the DNA matches it firmly. Not every row has a clone size; where given, it reads once, few, many or a size class.

CDR3 protein,CDR3 DNA,D gene,V gene,J gene,clone size
CASSSWTFSNTEAFF,TGTGCCAGCAGCTCCTGGACTTTTTCGAACACTGAAGCTTTCTTT,-,TRBV7-6,TRBJ1-1,-
CASRPPRGGTEAFF,TGTGCCAGCAGGCCTCCCCGGGGGGGCACTGAAGCTTTCTTT,-,TRBV6-5,TRBJ1-1,-
CASSDLGGSYGYTF,TGTGCCAGCAGTGATCTAGGGGGCTCTTATGGCTACACCTTC,TRBD1,TRBV25-1,TRBJ1-2,-
CASSLGRRTSYTDTQYF,TGCGCCAGCAGCTTGGGGCGGAGGACAAGCTACACCGATACGCAGTATTTT,-,TRBV5-1,TRBJ2-3,few
CATIGTGRGPYEQYF,TGTGCCACCATCGGCACCGGGAGAGGACCCTACGAGCAGTACTTC,-,TRBV10-3,TRBJ2-7,few
CASSALNTGELFF,TGTGCCAGCAGCGCCCTGAACACCGGGGAGCTGTTTTTT,-,TRBV7-3,TRBJ2-2,many
CSVGSRGPPEKLFF,TGCAGCGTTGGATCCAGGGGGCCACCTGAAAAACTGTTTTTT,TRBD1,TRBV29-1,TRBJ1-4,-
CASSWRELAAGRSQYF,TGTGCCAGCAGCTGGAGGGAGCTAGCGGCCGGGCGGTCCCAGTACTTC,TRBD2,TRBV5-5,TRBJ2-5,-
CASSPQRGAWEQYF,TGTGCCAGCTCACCACAGCGGGGGGCATGGGAGCAGTACTTC,TRBD2,TRBV18,TRBJ2-7,-
CSATAGGSYNEQFF,TGCAGTGCTACTGCAGGGGGGTCCTACAATGAGCAGTTCTTC,-,TRBV20-1,TRBJ2-1,-
CSVAGGQVFTDTQYF,TGCAGCGTTGCCGGGGGACAGGTCTTCACAGATACGCAGTATTTT,TRBD1,TRBV29-1,TRBJ2-3,few
CSASRTSGMFTGELFF,TGCAGTGCCTCGCGGACTAGCGGGATGTTCACCGGGGAGCTGTTTTTT,TRBD2,TRBV20-1,TRBJ2-2,-
CASSLAGTGILKIEAFF,TGTGCCAGCAGCTTGGCTGGGACAGGGATTTTGAAGATTGAAGCTTTCTTT,TRBD1,TRBV13,TRBJ1-1,-
CASRRMIAGATNEKLFF,TGTGCCAGCCGTCGGATGATCGCGGGGGCAACTAATGAAAAACTGTTTTTT,-,TRBV6-1,TRBJ1-4,few
CATGIGERRETQYF,TGCGCCACGGGCATCGGTGAGCGGCGAGAGACCCAGTACTTC,-,TRBV5-1,TRBJ2-5,-
CSASISGAPDTQYF,TGCAGTGCTAGTATCAGCGGGGCTCCTGATACGCAGTATTTT,TRBD2,TRBV20-1,TRBJ2-3,few
CASSLRQGPSYEQYF,TGTGCCAGCAGTTTGCGACAGGGGCCCTCCTACGAGCAGTACTTC,TRBD1,TRBV7-2,TRBJ2-7,few
CASSQEEQARTDTQYF,TGTGCCAGCAGCCAAGAAGAGCAGGCCCGCACAGATACGCAGTATTTT,-,TRBV4-2,TRBJ2-3,-
CASMIRRGSHYGYTF,TGTGCCAGCATGATAAGGAGGGGGAGTCACTATGGCTACACCTTC,-,TRBV7-2,TRBJ1-2,-
CASSLPRWQLSILAYNEQFF,TGCGCCAGCAGCTTACCGCGGTGGCAGCTCTCAATCCTAGCCTACAATGAGCAGTTCTTC,-,TRBV5-1,TRBJ2-1,few
CASSSRLGLAGFDEQFF,TGTGCCAGCAGTTCTAGACTGGGACTAGCGGGGTTCGATGAGCAGTTCTTC,TRBD2,TRBV28,TRBJ2-1,-